Listed here are 17 T cell receptor beta chains from one sample, sequenced in a study of T cell responses to AZD1222 COVID-19 vaccine. The table came from immunoSEQ multiplex PCR; TCRdb's copy has only in-frame clones and leaves some out. The sample lists roughly 200,000 clones, around nine tenths seen once, with 3.6% in the top ten. The sequences come from peripheral blood, collected 28 days after the second dose of the MenACWY control vaccine. The receptors come from an adult who received the MenACWY meningococcal vaccine as a control.

The rearrangement joins TRBV3-1 (or the pseudogene TRBV3-2) to TRBJ2-3, with 14 bases aligning to TRBD2. The CDR3 is 18 residues long. From germline, CDR1 is LGHDT and CDR2 YNNKEL (reference sequence). The V and J ends lost 1 base and 3 bases, in that order; junction bases with no gene match: 6. CDR3 in amino acids: CASSQGRLAGGLTDTQYF. The CDR3 DNA is TGTGCCAGCAGCCAAGGCCGACTAGCGGGAGGGCTGACAGATACGCAGTATTTT.

The chain carries TRBV21-1 and TRBJ1-1; the table's D call, TRBD1, has no DNA check behind it. TRBV21-1 is flagged as a pseudogene. The CDR3 consists of 15 residues. The CDR3 sequence is CARVDSNLRNTEAFF. The CDR3 DNA follows: TGTGCCAGGGTCGACAGCAACCTTCGAAACACTGAAGCTTTCTTT.

The CDR3 DNA reads as TGTGCCAGTAGTCTGACAGATAATGGGGATACGCAGTATTTT. It specifies CASSLTDNGDTQYF. This chain links TRBV19 with TRBJ2-3, with D maybe TRBD1 (5 bases). The CDR3 totals 14 residues. The germline V gene encodes CDR1 LNHDA and CDR2 SQIVND (reference sequence). With 5 bases removed from V and 6 bases from J, the gap between germline ends came to 15 bases.

For the CDR3, the DNA is TGTGCCAGTAGTGGGGACCCAAAGATCTCACCCCTCCACTTT. This sequence encodes CASSGDPKISPLHF. The V call is TRBV19, the J call TRBJ1-6; perhaps TRBD1 as D (5 bases). V lost 5 bases, J lost 10 bases, and 15 bases lay in between. The CDR3 runs to 14 residues. In germline, CDR1 is LNHDA, CDR2 SQIVND (reference sequence).

Comments on this clone: Sequence at one end of the junction differs from germline and may be a read error. The chain couples TRBV7-7 to TRBJ2-3, with TRBD1 matching 12 bases. This CDR3 is 15 amino acids long. Germline lookup yields CDR1 SSHAT and CDR2 FNYEAQ (reference sequence). CDR3 sequence: CASSPGTGGADTQYF. Written as DNA, the CDR3 is TGTGCTAGCAGCCCCGGGACAGGGGGCGCAGATACGCAGTATTTT.

This chain connects TRBV18 to TRBJ1-1; 8 bases match TRBD1. Per germline, CDR1 KGHSH and CDR2 LQKENI. V trimming: 3 bases; J trimming: 1 base; junction bases outside the gene matches: 7. The CDR3 has 16 amino acids. The CDR3 coding sequence is TGTGCCAGCTCACCCTGGACAGGGACGGGGAACACTGAAGCTTTCTTT. It translates to CASSPWTGTGNTEAFF.

The chain employs TRBV3-1 (or the pseudogene TRBV3-2) and TRBJ1-1, with D uncertain. The CDR3 consists of 16 residues. Trimming pared 0 bases from V and 0 bases from J, leaving 11 bases between. Germline V gene lookup returns CDR1 LGHDT and CDR2 YNNKEL (reference sequence). The CDR3 reads CASSQDRTWVNTEAFF. In nucleotides, the CDR3 is TGTGCCAGCAGCCAAGATCGGACGTGGGTGAACACTGAAGCTTTCTTT.

The chain carries TRBV11-2 and TRBJ2-7; TRBD2 matches at 7 bases. CDR3 length equals 16 residues. The germline gives CDR1 SGHAT, CDR2 FQNNGV. Losses at the gene ends were 5 bases for V and 0 bases for J; bases not matched to a gene: 10. The CDR3 loop reads CASSPLSGYSSYEQYF. The CDR3, as DNA: TGTGCCAGCAGCCCACTTAGCGGGTATAGCTCCTACGAGCAGTACTTC.

The chain joins TRBV5-1 to TRBJ2-3; D possibly matches TRBD1 or TRBD2 (6 bases each). The germline V gene has CDR1 SGHRS and CDR2 YFSETQ. There are 14 residues in the CDR3. The germline V and J ends were trimmed by 1 base and 4 bases, with 10 bases remaining between them. The CDR3 is CASSLRGDADTQYF. The CDR3 region has the DNA TGCGCCAGCAGCTTGAGGGGGGATGCAGATACGCAGTATTTT. Full variable domain (remainder filled in from reference TRBV5-1 and TRBJ2-3): KAGVTQTPRYLIKTRGQQVTLSCSPISGHRSVSWYQQTPGQGLQFLFEYFSETQRNKGNFPGRFSGRQFSNSRSEMNVSTLELGDSALYLCASSLRGDADTQYFGPGTRLTVL.

The gene calls are TRBV6-2 or TRBV6-3 and TRBJ2-3, with a tentative D call TRBD1 (5 bases). This CDR3 is 14 amino acids long. V lost 2 bases to trimming and J lost 5 bases, with 11 bases between them. Germline-derived CDR1 and CDR2 are MNHEY and SVGEGT. The CDR3 sequence: CASSYGQRGDTQYF. CDR3 nucleotide sequence: TGTGCCAGCAGTTACGGACAACGTGGAGATACGCAGTATTTT.

This CDR3 is CASRTLGGPDKNIQYF. In DNA form, the CDR3 reads TGCGCCAGCAGGACGCTCGGAGGGCCCGACAAAAACATTCAGTACTTC. V and J are TRBV5-1 and TRBJ2-4; D possibly corresponds to TRBD2 (6 bases). V was shortened by 5 bases and J by 3 bases, with 18 bases between the two germline ends. The CDR3 spans 16 residues. Germline CDR1 is SGHRS and CDR2 is YFSETQ.

The chain joins TRBV7-9 to TRBJ1-1; no definite D call. CDR1 is SEHNR and CDR2 is FQNEAQ in the germline V gene (reference sequence). This CDR3 has 14 residues. V gave up 1 base and J gave up 2 bases, with 8 bases separating them. The CDR3 spells CASSLGAVNTEAFF. In DNA form, the CDR3 reads TGTGCCAGCAGCTTAGGAGCCGTTAACACTGAAGCTTTCTTT.

The chain uses TRBV15 and TRBJ2-2; weak D call: TRBD2 (5 bases). V shed 6 bases and J shed 7 bases, with 18 bases lying between them. The germline V gene has CDR1 LNHNV and CDR2 YYDKDF (reference sequence). The CDR3 covers 15 residues. In nucleotides, the CDR3 is TGTGCCACCAGTCGGGATACCTTCGGGGTCGGGGAGCTGTTTTTT. It translates to CATSRDTFGVGELFF.

The V call is TRBV5-1, the J call TRBJ2-3, with a possible D match to TRBD1 (6 bases). Germline assignment: CDR1 SGHRS and CDR2 YFSETQ. The CDR3 extends over 16 amino acids. The V end lost 3 bases, the J end lost 5 bases, and 19 bases lay between the germline ends. For the CDR3, the DNA is TGCGCCAGCAGCTCGGGCCAGGGGATAGAAAAAGATACGCAGTATTTT. As protein: CASSSGQGIEKDTQYF.

A word on this clone: One end of the junction varies from germline; a read error may be responsible. J is TRBJ2-3 and V is TRBV5-1, with TRBD2 matching 9 bases. CDR3 size: 15 residues. The germline gives CDR1 SGHRS, CDR2 YFSETQ. CDR3 in DNA: TGCGCCAGCAACTTGGGAGCGGGAGGCCCAGATACGCAGTATTTT. This encodes CASNLGAGGPDTQYF.

The chain employs TRBV4-1 and TRBJ1-1; the D gene is possibly TRBD1 (6 bases). V lost 4 bases to trimming and J lost 7 bases, with 13 bases between them. CDR1 is MGHRA, CDR2 YSYEKL, per germline. This CDR3 is 13 amino acids long. The CDR3 bases are TGCGCCAGCAGCCTGCAGGGGCGGAGTGAAGCTTTCTTT. It encodes CASSLQGRSEAFF.

The rearrangement uses TRBV7-9 and TRBJ1-5; no clear D. The CDR3 runs to 13 residues. The V gene's germline CDR1 is SEHNR and CDR2 FQNEAQ (reference sequence). Trimming removed 1 base from V and 4 bases from J, with 5 bases in between. CDR3 in DNA: TGTGCCAGCAGCTTAGGGTTAAATCAGCCCCAGCATTTT. Protein sequence: CASSLGLNQPQHF.